Below, 16 T cell receptor beta chains from the same sample are listed, as sequenced in a study of cytomegalovirus exposure and HLA in healthy donors (dated 2017 in TCRdb). The library was obtained by the immunoSEQ multiplex PCR assay. The multiplex PCR relied on a mix of 60 forward primers for TCR Vbeta segments and 13 reverse primers for TCR Jbeta segments. TCRdb provides this immuneACCESS table in a form limited to in-frame rearrangements. Some clones are lacking; in checked studies, under half of them reflect an unresolved V gene, and why the rest are absent is not known. Across this sample there are around 190,000 clones, with 65% to 85% seen only once. The ten largest clones add up to around 2.5% of the sample. Source material: PBMCs. The receptors were gathered from a man aged 55 to 70 in good health and CMV-seronegative.

The rearrangement uses TRBV7-8 and TRBJ2-1; D remains unclear. CDR3 length: 12 amino acids. V was pared by 5 bases and J by 4 bases, with 6 bases between. CDR1 is SGHVS, CDR2 FQNEAQ, per germline. The CDR3 here is CASSHSYNEQFF. Written as DNA, the CDR3 is TGTGCCAGCAGCCACTCTTACAATGAGCAGTTCTTC.

The chain links TRBV7-2 to TRBJ2-1; 13 nucleotides align to TRBD2. Germline-derived CDR1 and CDR2 are SGHTA and FQGNSA. The CDR3 loop spans 19 amino acids. V lost 1 base to trimming and J lost 1 base; unmatched junction nucleotides: 7. DNA of the CDR3: TGTGCCAGCAGCTTAGTCGCACTAGCGGGAGGGCCGTCCTACAATGAGCAGTTCTTC. It translates to CASSLVALAGGPSYNEQFF. Complete variable domain (other parts from reference TRBV7-2 and TRBJ2-1): GAGVSQSPSNKVTEKGKDVELRCDPISGHTALYWYRQSLGQGLEFLIYFQGNSAPDKSGLPSDRFSAERTGGSVSTLTIQRTQQEDSAVYLCASSLVALAGGPSYNEQFFGPGTRLTVL.

The J gene is TRBJ2-1, the V gene TRBV10-3, with 7 bases that match TRBD1. J gave up 3 bases and V 10 bases, and 15 bases lay outside the gene matches. Germline V gene sequence: CDR1 ENHRY, CDR2 SYGVKD. CDR3 length: 16 residues. The CDR3 loop is CATRNRQGINYNEQFF. CDR3 coding DNA: TGTGCCACCAGGAACCGACAGGGAATAAACTACAATGAGCAGTTCTTC.

The V and J genes are TRBV5-4 and TRBJ1-2; D might be TRBD1 (5 bases). The CDR3 sequence is 16 residues long. Trimming left V 0 bases short and J 3 bases short, with 15 bases between. The germline CDR1 and CDR2 sequences are SGHNT and YYREEE (reference sequence). CDR3 bases: TGTGCCAGCAGCTTGGAGTTTGGTACAGGAGACTATGGCTACACCTTC. Translating gives CASSLEFGTGDYGYTF.

The V and J genes are TRBV5-1 and TRBJ2-7; 8 nucleotides line up with TRBD1. With 3 bases clipped from V and 6 bases from J, the junction kept 2 bases outside the gene matches. CDR3 length equals 12 residues. In germline, CDR1 is SGHRS, CDR2 YFSETQ. The CDR3 nucleotides are TGCGCCAGCAGCTCGGACAGGGCCGAGCAGTACTTC. Protein product: CASSSDRAEQYF.

The chain combines TRBV4-1 with TRBJ1-1; D might be TRBD1 (6 bases). V was clipped by 1 base and J by 1 base, with 13 bases between them. CDR3 size: 16 residues. Germline values: CDR1 MGHRA, CDR2 YSYEKL. The CDR3 nucleotides read TGCGCCAGCAGCCAAGTTCCAGGGGCTACGAACACTGAAGCTTTCTTT. Its translation is CASSQVPGATNTEAFF.

This clone has only one observation. This rearrangement joins TRBV10-2 to TRBJ1-1, with a tentative D call TRBD1 (5 bases). Germline lookup yields CDR1 WSHSY and CDR2 SAAADI. The CDR3 spans 14 residues. The V gene lost 7 bases and the J gene lost 0 bases, with 12 bases spanning the gap. As DNA, the CDR3 is TGCGCCAGCAAGGTTGGGACTATGAACACTGAAGCTTTCTTT. This gives the protein CASKVGTMNTEAFF.

V usage is TRBV19 and J usage is TRBJ2-2; D is uncertain. There are 14 residues in the CDR3. V was cut by 5 bases and J by 0 bases, with 7 bases left in between. Germline CDR1 and CDR2: LNHDA and SQIVND (reference sequence). CDR3 in DNA: TGTGCCAGTAGTCCCTTCTCGAACACCGGGGAGCTGTTTTTT. This sequence encodes CASSPFSNTGELFF. The full variable domain, rest sourced from reference TRBV19 and TRBJ2-2, is DGGITQSPKYLFRKEGQNVTLSCEQNLNHDAMYWYRQDPGQGLRLIYYSQIVNDFQKGDIAEGYSVSREKKESFPLTVTSAQKNPTAFYLCASSPFSNTGELFFGEGSRLTVL.

In DNA, the CDR3 is TGTGCCAGCTCACTCTCAGACAGACGAGAAGCTTTCTTT. Residues: CASSLSDRREAFF. The chain has TRBV18 and TRBJ1-1, with D possibly being TRBD1 (5 bases). V shed 4 bases and J shed 8 bases, with 14 bases lying between them. Germline V gene sequence: CDR1 KGHSH, CDR2 LQKENI. The CDR3 runs 13 residues.

The chain links TRBV28 to TRBJ2-7; possibly TRBD1 for D (5 bases). CDR1 is MDHEN and CDR2 is SYDVKM in the germline V gene. V lost 5 bases and J 3 bases, leaving 17 bases between the germline ends. The CDR3 contains 15 residues. In nucleotides, the CDR3 is TGTGCCAGCAGTCCTCGACAGTCTTACCACTACGAGCAGTACTTC. Encoded protein: CASSPRQSYHYEQYF.

As regards this clone: An end of the junction differs from the germline gene, which may be a read error. The V gene is TRBV27, the J gene TRBJ1-1; maybe TRBD1 (5 bases). CDR3 length: 17 amino acids. Germline V gene lookup returns CDR1 MNHEY and CDR2 SMNVEV (reference sequence). In DNA, the CDR3 is TGTGCCAGCAGTTTATTGGGGACTCGGTGGAGCAACACTGCAGCTTTCTTT. Its protein is CASSLLGTRWSNTAAFF.

This chain links TRBV6-5 with TRBJ1-5; D not certain. Germline values: CDR1 MNHEY, CDR2 SVGAGI. The CDR3 length is 13 residues. The V gene lost 0 bases and the J gene lost 7 bases, with 7 bases spanning the gap. The CDR3 nucleotides are TGTGCCAGCAGTTACTCGGGAGAGCAGCCCCAGCATTTT. Protein product: CASSYSGEQPQHF.

The rearrangement uses TRBV6-6 and TRBJ2-2, with 8 bases fitting TRBD1. V gave up 0 bases and J gave up 6 bases; unmatched junction bases: 6. Germline V gives CDR1 MNHNY, CDR2 SVGAGI (reference sequence). This CDR3 is built from 16 residues. For the CDR3, the DNA is TGTGCCAGCAGTTACTCGAACCAACAGGGGGCCGGGGAGCTGTTTTTT. Its translation: CASSYSNQQGAGELFF.

The chain uses TRBV5-1 and TRBJ2-1; 11 bases are shared with TRBD2. The CDR3 has 14 residues. Trimming removed 5 bases from V and 7 bases from J; junction bases left unmatched: 5. The germline V gene has CDR1 SGHRS and CDR2 YFSETQ. The CDR3 reads CASRVAGGRNEQFF. CDR3 nucleotides: TGCGCCAGCAGGGTAGCGGGGGGGCGAAATGAGCAGTTCTTC.

Only a few counts were recorded for this clone. V gene TRBV16 combines with J gene TRBJ1-5; no clear D. The germline V and J ends were trimmed by 0 bases and 6 bases, with 6 bases remaining between them. The germline V gene has CDR1 KGHSY and CDR2 FQNENV. The CDR3 is made up of 13 amino acids. CDR3 protein: CASSQSAVQPQHF. CDR3 bases: TGTGCCAGCAGCCAATCTGCGGTTCAGCCCCAGCATTTT. Together with reference TRBV16 and TRBJ1-5, the CDR3 gives the full variable domain: GEEVAQTPKHLVRGEGQKAKLYCAPIKGHSYVFWYQQVLKNEFKFLISFQNENVFDETGMPKERFSAKCLPNSPCSLEIQATKLEDSAVYFCASSQSAVQPQHFGDGTRLSIL.

The gene calls are TRBV9 and TRBJ1-1; D might be TRBD1 (5 bases). Germline assignment: CDR1 SGDLS and CDR2 YYNGEE. V lost 4 bases to trimming and J lost 4 bases, with 11 bases between them. CDR3 size: 13 residues. The CDR3 reads CASSLRGGTEAFF. CDR3 nucleotide sequence: TGTGCCAGCAGCTTAAGGGGTGGCACTGAAGCTTTCTTT.